The rows below give T cell receptor beta chains drawn from one sample of a study of control samples from healthy donors and cancer patients. Clones were read by immunoSEQ multiplex PCR, and TCRdb kept only the in-frame ones, dropping some. The sample records over 150,000 clones, nearly 96% being singletons. Source material: blood. Receptors originate from a woman in her 30s in good health. CDR3s include the opening cysteine and the closing phenylalanine or tryptophan. The size of a clone is reported for some rows only, either as once, few or many, or as a class for expanded clones.

clone_size | j_call | cdr3_length | v_call | cdr3_aa
- | TRBJ1-1 | 19 | TRBV28 | CASRLKGAGLIKLNTEAFF
- | TRBJ1-1 | 15 | TRBV2 | CASSEGRTGGTEAFF
- | TRBJ1-5 | 15 | TRBV28 | CASSRQTGTGQPQHF
- | TRBJ2-4 | 13 | TRBV25-1 | CASWWAAKNIQYF
- | TRBJ1-5 | 15 | TRBV2 | CASSIRQPWDQPQHF
- | TRBJ2-7 | 15 | TRBV11-2 | CASSLERNRVFEQYF
- | TRBJ1-3 | 16 | TRBV7-6 | CASSLATRDSGNTIYF
- | TRBJ2-3 | 15 | TRBV27 | CASSPLEGSTDTQYF
- | TRBJ2-7 | 13 | TRBV2 | CASSEWSYYEQYF
- | TRBJ2-7 | 13 | TRBV3-1/TRBV3-2 | CASSQDSSYEQYF
- | TRBJ2-7 | 13 | TRBV4-2 | CASSPLGGYEQYF
once | TRBJ2-1 | 14 | TRBV24-1 | CATGTSGIGDEQFF
- | TRBJ2-6 | 17 | TRBV3-1/TRBV3-2 | CASSQGTAPSGANVLTF